The following is a T cell receptor beta chain sequence with its context. Its antigen remains unknown. This specimen belongs to a study of T cell repertoires in cytomegalovirus infection. Study as a whole: CMV epitopes in the study were HLA-C-restricted (recently identified) and HLA-B-restricted (well studied). Through public TCR beta signatures, both CMV infection and matching HLA type were indicated. Broader study findings: The study identified carriers of CMV plus the relevant HLA from cumulative public TCR beta family frequency. Across the ex vivo response, the dominant clonotypes were HLA-C-restricted CMV-specific TCR beta clonotypes.

The V gene's germline CDR1 is SGHTA and CDR2 FQGNSA. The CDR3 length is 13 residues. V was trimmed by 2 bases and J by 12 bases, leaving 17 bases between them. TCRdb processed the reads anew with MiXCR; each CDR3 protein has one entry. The sample has some 700,000 distinct CDR3 sequences; around 31% are singletons. The receptor comes from a human donor in good health (CMV status not recorded). Some clones in this sample may be carry-over from other donors' samples. Sequencing used cultured PBMCs, obtained from culture after CMV antigen stimulation. V usage is TRBV7-2 and J usage is TRBJ2-7; D is possibly TRBD1 or TRBD2 (5 bases each). The CDR3 DNA follows: TGTGCCAGCAGCTTAATTCGGGGCGGCCCGGGGTACTTC. Translated: CASSLIRGGPGYF.